This note documents a single T cell receptor beta chain sequence. The antigen is not known. This specimen comes from a study of cytomegalovirus exposure and HLA in healthy donors. Study background: Previous work identified 90 million to 130 million unique TCR beta sequences from around 170 million T cells. Study-level points and caveats: Within an earlier analysis, most TCR beta V segments proved productive either about 90% or about 30% of the time.

Germline CDR1 is WNHNN and CDR2 is SYGVQD (reference sequence). This CDR3 is 14 amino acids long. The J segment lost 8 bases and the V segment lost 2 bases, leaving 6 bases of the junction unmatched. The PCR employed 60 Vbeta primers together with 13 Jbeta primers. Some clones are missing from TCRdb's copy, which holds only in-frame ones; the method was immunoSEQ multiplex PCR. The repertoire holds tens of thousands of clones, under 80% seen once, with about 14% in the top ten. The sequenced sample consisted of PBMCs. The chain combines TRBV10-1 with TRBJ2-4; 7 bases agree with TRBD1. The clonotype comes from a male donor in good health and CMV-seropositive. CDR3 coding DNA: TGCGCCAGCAGTGAGCAAGCAGGGGGAGACATTCAGTACTTC. Protein: CASSEQAGGDIQYF.